These 9 T cell receptor beta chains were all obtained from the same sample, sequenced in a study of T cell responses to AZD1222 COVID-19 vaccine. Generated by immunoSEQ multiplex PCR, the TCRdb table keeps only in-frame clones and is missing some. The data contain some 140,000 clones, over 75% of them singletons. The specimen was peripheral blood, collected 28 days after the second AZD1222 dose. These receptors all stem from an adult who received the AZD1222 COVID-19 vaccine.

This rearrangement joins TRBV19 to TRBJ1-5, with TRBD1 matching over 7 bases. The J segment lost 3 bases and the V segment lost 9 bases, leaving 5 bases of the junction unmatched. In germline, CDR1 is LNHDA, CDR2 SQIVND (reference sequence). The CDR3 length is 13 residues. CDR3 residues: CASGGTVNQPQHF. CDR3 coding DNA: TGTGCCAGCGGAGGGACAGTCAATCAGCCCCAGCATTTT.

The chain links TRBV29-1 to TRBJ2-7; TRBD1 matches 7 bases. The junction had 8 bases not matched to a gene; V was cut back by 5 bases and J by 7 bases. The germline CDR1 and CDR2 sequences are SQVTM and ANQGSEA. There are 12 residues in the CDR3. The CDR3 coding sequence is TGCAGCGTTTTTTCGCCAGGGGGAGAGCAGTACTTC. Its translation is CSVFSPGGEQYF.

Only a few counts were recorded for this clone. The CDR3 sequence is CASSSLNYEQYF. The DNA of the CDR3 is TGTGCCAGCAGCTCCCTAAACTACGAGCAGTACTTC. J is TRBJ2-7 and V is TRBV7-9, with D hard to call. The V and J ends lost 4 bases and 3 bases respectively, with 7 bases between them. The germline V gene encodes CDR1 SEHNR and CDR2 FQNEAQ (reference sequence). The CDR3 consists of 12 residues.

CDR3 nucleotide sequence: TGTGCCATCAGTGAGCGGGCAGAAACTAATGAAAAACTGTTTTTT. Amino acid sequence: CAISERAETNEKLFF. V is TRBV10-3 and J is TRBJ1-4, with D unclear. The CDR3 has 15 residues. The V end was cut by 2 bases, the J end by 1 base, with 8 bases between. CDR1 and CDR2 (germline): ENHRY, SYGVKD.

The V call is TRBV3-1 (or the pseudogene TRBV3-2), the J call TRBJ2-1; TRBD1 matches 10 bases. Losses at the gene ends were 5 bases for V and 8 bases for J; bases not matched to a gene: 6. CDR1 is LGHDT and CDR2 is YNNKEL in the germline V gene (reference sequence). This CDR3 has 14 residues. CDR3 DNA sequence: TGTGCCAGCAGCTGGGGACAGGGGAGTGATGAGCAGTTCTTC. This translates into CASSWGQGSDEQFF.

The chain employs TRBV23-1 and TRBJ2-1; either TRBD1 or TRBD2 may fit D (5 bases each). TRBV23-1 counts as an open reading frame of uncertain function. The V end was cut by 6 bases, the J end by 2 bases, with 8 bases between. The CDR3 length is 13 residues. The CDR3 loop is CASSSGPYNEQFF. In DNA form, the CDR3 reads TGCGCCAGCAGCTCGGGACCCTACAATGAGCAGTTCTTC.

The chain is built from TRBV27 and TRBJ2-1; perhaps TRBD2 as D (6 bases). Germline loops: CDR1 MNHEY, CDR2 SMNVEV (reference sequence). V was shortened by 0 bases and J by 4 bases, with 13 bases between the two germline ends. The CDR3 consists of 16 residues. CDR3 nucleotide sequence: TGTGCCAGCAGTTTATCGCCCACTAGCCAATACAATGAGCAGTTCTTC. It encodes CASSLSPTSQYNEQFF.

The CDR3 sequence: CASSSPGTGVYEQYF. The CDR3 bases are TGTGCCAGCAGCTCCCCCGGGACAGGGGTATACGAGCAGTACTTC. The rearrangement links TRBV7-9 to TRBJ2-7; 10 bases align to TRBD1. Looked up from germline, CDR1 is SEHNR and CDR2 is FQNEAQ (reference sequence). The CDR3 has 15 residues. V was clipped by 4 bases and J by 4 bases; unmatched bases: 7. Complete variable domain (other parts from reference TRBV7-9 and TRBJ2-7): DTGVSQNPRHKITKRGQNVTFRCDPISEHNRLYWYRQTLGQGPEFLTYFQNEAQLEKSRLLSDRFSAERPKGSFSTLEIQRTEQGDSAMYLCASSSPGTGVYEQYFGPGTRLTVT.

This chain joins TRBV7-6 and TRBJ1-1, with a tentative D call TRBD1 (5 bases). CDR1 SGHVS and CDR2 FNYEAQ come from the germline V gene. V lost 2 bases and J 1 base, leaving 8 bases between the germline ends. The CDR3 runs to 14 residues. CDR3 bases: TGTGCCAGCAGCTTAACAGGCTCGAACACTGAAGCTTTCTTT. Translated: CASSLTGSNTEAFF.